This T cell receptor (beta chain) was profiled in a study of blood T cell repertoires in COVID-19. Background on the study: Acute and convalescent COVID-19 samples came from the United States, Italy and Spain. In each case, the material was cDNA or gDNA derived from T cells, B-cell-depleted T cells, or PBMCs.

The assay was immunoSEQ multiplex PCR, and TCRdb's table has in-frame clones only and misses some. The table records almost 300,000 clones, nearly 90% of them present only once. Seattle cases were enrolled at active infection and followed longitudinally. The source material was peripheral blood. The receptor was derived from a woman in her twenties or thirties with COVID-19, enrolled during active disease.

For the CDR3, the DNA is TGTGCCAGCAAGCTGAGTGTGGAGCAGTACTTC. Amino acid sequence: CASKLSVEQYF. The chain links TRBV25-1 to TRBJ2-7; D is ambiguous. CDR3 length: 11 residues. Germline V CDR1 and CDR2: MGHDK, SYGVNS. V dropped 7 bases and J dropped 7 bases, with 11 bases sitting between them.